This is a list of T cell receptor beta chains from one sample in a study of blood T cell repertoires in COVID-19. The protocol was immunoSEQ multiplex PCR, while the TCRdb copy is restricted to in-frame clones and leaves out a portion. The profile shows over 300,000 clones, 80% to 90% of them singletons. The sample comprised PBMCs or T cells enriched from blood (not recorded which). The source is a woman aged 18-30 years who had recovered from COVID-19. CDR3s include the opening cysteine and the closing phenylalanine or tryptophan. The D gene is left open where the match is weak. A row's size may be missing; if present it is once, few, many or a size class.

j_call,d_call,clone_size,v_call,cdr3_nt,cdr3_aa
TRBJ2-7,NA,many,TRBV29-1,TGCAGCGTTGAGTTAAGAGGTGACAGGACTTACGAGCAGTACTTC,CSVELRGDRTYEQYF
TRBJ1-5,TRBD1,few,TRBV2,TGTGCCAGTCCTTTGGACAGGGTGAAGGCGAGCAATCAGCCCCAGCATTTT,CASPLDRVKASNQPQHF
TRBJ2-7,NA,NA,TRBV19,TGTGCCAGTAGTACCTCCGGAGGGGAGCAGTACTTC,CASSTSGGEQYF
TRBJ2-1,TRBD2,NA,TRBV2,TGTGCCAGCATTGGGACTAGCGGGGCCGAAGGTGAGCAGTTCTTC,CASIGTSGAEGEQFF
TRBJ1-1,NA,NA,TRBV6-4,TGTGCCAGCAGTGTGGACAGATTTATGAACACTGAAGCTTTCTTT,CASSVDRFMNTEAFF
TRBJ1-4,TRBD1,NA,TRBV27,TGTGCCAGCAGTCGAAGATTCTCGACAGGGCGCAGCGAAAAACTGTTTTTT,CASSRRFSTGRSEKLFF
TRBJ2-1,NA,NA,TRBV11-2,TGTGCCAGCAGCTTACCCCTTGTCGATGAGCAGTTCTTC,CASSLPLVDEQFF
TRBJ1-5,NA,NA,TRBV5-5,TGTGCCAGCAGCTTTCTGAGTAGCAATCAGCCCCAGCATTTT,CASSFLSSNQPQHF
TRBJ1-1,NA,once,TRBV5-1,TGCGCCAGCAGCTTGCCAGGGGAAGGTTCAGTAACTGAAGCTTTCTTT,CASSLPGEGSVTEAFF
TRBJ2-7,TRBD2,NA,TRBV3-1/TRBV3-2,TGTGCCAGCAGCCACGTAGCGGGGTCGGACGAGCAGTACTTC,CASSHVAGSDEQYF
TRBJ1-2,TRBD1,NA,TRBV4-1,TGCGCCAGCAGCCAAGCCGTCGGACAGGCTATAAGGAATGGCTACACCTTC,CASSQAVGQAIRNGYTF
TRBJ2-7,TRBD2,NA,TRBV3-1/TRBV3-2,TGTGCCAGCAGCCACCCACTAGCGGGAGGATACGAGCAGTACTTC,CASSHPLAGGYEQYF
TRBJ2-1,TRBD2,NA,TRBV7-2,TGTGCCAGCAGCTCCCGACTAGCGGGGGACTACAATGAGCAGTTCTTC,CASSSRLAGDYNEQFF
TRBJ1-6,TRBD1,NA,TRBV6-1,TGTGCCAGCAGTGCCACACCCTACAGGGGGCGTTCACCCCTCCACTTT,CASSATPYRGRSPLHF
TRBJ1-1,TRBD1,NA,TRBV5-1,TGCGCCACCAGGGGGGGAGACACTGAAGCTTTCTTT,CATRGGDTEAFF
TRBJ1-3,TRBD1,NA,TRBV19,TGTGCCAGTAGTGACAGGGACATCACTGGAAACACCATATATTTT,CASSDRDITGNTIYF
TRBJ1-3,TRBD1,NA,TRBV4-1,TGCGCCAGCAGCGATGGGACAGGGAGAAGGTCTGGAAACACCATATATTTT,CASSDGTGRRSGNTIYF
TRBJ2-7,NA,NA,TRBV3-1/TRBV3-2,TGTGCCAGCAGCCAGTCTCGGGCGGGTCTCTCCTACGAGCAGTACTTC,CASSQSRAGLSYEQYF
TRBJ2-5,TRBD1,NA,TRBV28,TGTGCCAGCAGTCTGGGACAGGGGAAAGAGACCCAGTACTTC,CASSLGQGKETQYF
TRBJ2-2,TRBD2,NA,TRBV5-1,TGCGCCAGCAGCTTACTAGCGGGAGTACATACCGGGGAGCTGTTTTTT,CASSLLAGVHTGELFF
TRBJ1-5,NA,NA,TRBV7-9,TGTGCCAGCAGCTCAGGTGCGGGAGGGAATCAGCCCCAGCATTTT,CASSSGAGGNQPQHF
TRBJ2-3,NA,NA,TRBV7-2,TGTGCCAGCAGCCGGAGATGGGGCACAGATACGCAGTATTTT,CASSRRWGTDTQYF